This passage covers 30 T cell receptor beta chains from one sample sequenced in a study of cytomegalovirus exposure and HLA in healthy donors. Vbeta (60) and Jbeta (13) primers were used in the PCR. Some clones are missing from TCRdb's copy, which holds only in-frame ones; the method was immunoSEQ multiplex PCR. The table records just under 250,000 clones, roughly 80% of them present only once. The sample consisted of PBMCs. These receptors were collected from a middle-aged woman in good health and CMV-seropositive.

The rearrangement joins TRBV30 to TRBJ1-1; 7 bases align to TRBD1. With V trimmed by 7 bases and J by 2 bases, 7 bases remained unmatched. The CDR3 is made up of 13 amino acids. Germline values: CDR1 GTSNPN, CDR2 SVGIG (reference sequence). CDR3 amino acids: CAYGTEFNTEAFF. CDR3 coding DNA: TGTGCCTACGGGACAGAATTTAACACTGAAGCTTTCTTT.

This clone occurred once. The rearrangement uses TRBV2 and TRBJ1-2, with D unresolved. Germline V gene data show CDR1 as SNHLY and CDR2 as FYNNEI. The CDR3 is 12 amino acids. V was clipped by 2 bases and J by 3 bases, with 4 bases between them. The CDR3 nucleotides are TGTGCCAGCAGTGAATTAGACTATGGCTACACCTTC. Protein sequence: CASSELDYGYTF.

The chain uses TRBV7-8 and TRBJ1-1, with D tentatively TRBD1 (5 bases). CDR1 and CDR2 from the germline V gene are SGHVS and FQNEAQ. The V and J ends lost 0 bases and 0 bases respectively, with 11 bases between them. The CDR3 covers 16 residues. Written as DNA, the CDR3 is TGTGCCAGCAGCTTAGCGCAGGGAGGAATGAACACTGAAGCTTTCTTT. The encoded protein is CASSLAQGGMNTEAFF. Full variable domain (outside the CDR3, taken from reference TRBV7-8 and TRBJ1-1): GAGVSQSPRYKVAKRGQDVALRCDPISGHVSLFWYQQALGQGPEFLTYFQNEAQLDKSGLPSDRFFAERPEGSVSTLKIQRTQQEDSAVYLCASSLAQGGMNTEAFFGQGTRLTVV.

The chain carries TRBV7-6 and TRBJ2-1; 15 nucleotides agree with TRBD2. V gave up 4 bases and J gave up 4 bases; unmatched junction bases: 5. The CDR3 consists of 17 residues. CDR1 and CDR2 (germline): SGHVS, FNYEAQ. CDR3 region: CASSSGLAGGPYNEQFF. CDR3 nucleotide sequence: TGTGCCAGCAGCTCGGGACTAGCGGGGGGACCTTACAATGAGCAGTTCTTC.

V and J are TRBV7-9 and TRBJ2-7; the match to TRBD1 covers 7 bases. Trimming removed 7 bases from V and 4 bases from J; junction bases left unmatched: 10. Germline CDR1 and CDR2: SEHNR and FQNEAQ (reference sequence). The CDR3 totals 14 residues. CDR3 sequence: CASKEKKGAYEQYF. CDR3 bases: TGTGCCAGCAAGGAGAAAAAGGGGGCGTACGAGCAGTACTTC.

The chain uses TRBV6-6 and TRBJ1-2; TRBD1 matches at 7 bases. V trimming: 4 bases; J trimming: 2 bases; junction bases outside the gene matches: 10. This CDR3 has 16 residues. In germline, CDR1 is MNHNY, CDR2 SVGAGI (reference sequence). The CDR3 here is CASSSNRDSSNYGYTF. The CDR3 DNA follows: TGTGCCAGCAGTTCTAACCGGGACAGTTCAAACTATGGCTACACCTTC.

V gene TRBV13 combines with J gene TRBJ2-7, with D possibly TRBD2 on 6 matching bases. The germline V gene has CDR1 PRHDT and CDR2 FYEKMQ (reference sequence). With 3 bases removed from V and 3 bases from J, the gap between germline ends came to 12 bases. The CDR3 sequence is 14 residues long. CDR3 DNA sequence: TGTGCCAGCAGCTTCCGGGACGGGGGCTACGAGCAGTACTTC. The encoded protein is CASSFRDGGYEQYF.

This clone was recorded once. The CDR3 sequence: CASSLGGSGSDGYTF. The CDR3 region has the DNA TGTGCCAGCAGCTTGGGCGGGTCAGGTAGTGATGGCTACACCTTC. This sequence joins TRBV5-4 and TRBJ1-2; D gene unclear. Trimming removed 0 bases at V and 6 bases at J, with 15 bases between. This CDR3 contains 15 residues. Per the germline V gene, CDR1 is SGHNT and CDR2 is YYREEE (reference sequence).

The gene calls are TRBV2 and TRBJ2-3; 12 nucleotides line up with TRBD2. The CDR3 length is 17 residues. Germline V lookup: CDR1 SNHLY, CDR2 FYNNEI. V dropped 5 bases and J dropped 3; count of bases not matched to a gene: 9. CDR3 sequence (DNA): TGTGCCAGCAGTTATAGACGGACTAGCGGGACGACAGATACGCAGTATTTT. Its protein product is CASSYRRTSGTTDTQYF. Full variable domain (rest looked up from reference TRBV2 and TRBJ2-3): EPEVTQTPSHQVTQMGQEVILRCVPISNHLYFYWYRQILGQKVEFLVSFYNNEISEKSEIFDDQFSVERPDGSNFTLKIRSTKLEDSAMYFCASSYRRTSGTTDTQYFGPGTRLTVL.

The chain joins TRBV2 to TRBJ2-5; tentatively, D is TRBD2 (6 bases). The ends were cut back, 4 bases at V and 7 bases at J, with 19 bases in the middle. Germline lookup yields CDR1 SNHLY and CDR2 FYNNEI. The CDR3 has 15 amino acids. The CDR3 loop is CASSVLFGGVGTQYF. The CDR3 nucleotides read TGTGCCAGCAGTGTCCTCTTCGGCGGGGTAGGGACCCAGTACTTC.

The chain couples TRBV30 to TRBJ1-1; D is uncertain. In germline, CDR1 is GTSNPN, CDR2 SVGIG (reference sequence). Between the trimmed V and J ends, which lost 0 bases and 8 bases, there was a span of 10 bases. The CDR3 extends over 12 amino acids. In DNA, the CDR3 is TGTGCCTGGAGTGTATCCAGGTACGAAGCTTTCTTT. Protein: CAWSVSRYEAFF.

The rearrangement links TRBV11-2 to TRBJ2-2; a possible D gene is TRBD1 (5 bases). The CDR3 has 14 amino acids. The germline V gene has CDR1 SGHAT and CDR2 FQNNGV. V was pared by 2 bases and J by 5 bases, with 9 bases between. CDR3 region: CASSLKYRTGELFF. The CDR3, as DNA: TGTGCCAGCAGCTTAAAGTACAGGACCGGGGAGCTGTTTTTT.

The chain uses TRBV4-2 and TRBJ2-1; D is perhaps TRBD2 (6 bases). The length of the CDR3 is 15 residues. V shed 7 bases and J shed 8 bases, with 21 bases lying between them. Germline V gene data show CDR1 as LGHNA and CDR2 as YNFKEQ. For the CDR3, the DNA is TGTGCCAGCACCCCCGGGGGAACGCGGGGAGATGAGCAGTTCTTC. This sequence encodes CASTPGGTRGDEQFF.

The rearrangement links TRBV6-5 to TRBJ2-7; 7 bases agree with TRBD2. The V gene's germline CDR1 is MNHEY and CDR2 SVGAGI. CDR3 length: 13 amino acids. V gave up 1 base and J gave up 7 bases; unmatched junction bases: 4. DNA of the CDR3: TGTGCCAGCAGTTACTGGATAGCGGGTGAGCAGTACTTC. Translated: CASSYWIAGEQYF.

The chain carries TRBV5-6 and TRBJ1-2, with TRBD1 matching over 8 bases. Unmatched junction bases numbered 6, after V lost 4 bases and J lost 10 bases. Germline V lookup: CDR1 SGHDT, CDR2 YYEEEE. There are 12 residues in the CDR3. The CDR3 coding sequence is TGTGCCAGCAGCACCGGGACAGGACTCTACACCTTC. Translating it yields CASSTGTGLYTF. The full variable domain, with the rest looked up from reference TRBV5-6 and TRBJ1-2, is DAGVTQSPTHLIKTRGQQVTLRCSPKSGHDTVSWYQQALGQGPQFIFQYYEEEERQRGNFPDRFSGHQFPNYSSELNVNALLLGDSALYLCASSTGTGLYTFGSGTRLTVV.

In this sample, this clone turned up a few times. The rearrangement uses TRBV7-2 and TRBJ1-1; D call uncertain. This CDR3 spans 13 amino acids. V was trimmed by 6 bases and J by 1 base, leaving 9 bases between them. Germline lookup yields CDR1 SGHTA and CDR2 FQGNSA. The CDR3 nucleotides read TGTGCCAGCAGGCCTGCGGGGAACACTGAAGCTTTCTTT. Amino acids: CASRPAGNTEAFF.

The rearrangement uses TRBV4-1 and TRBJ2-1; 8 bases line up with TRBD2. V gave up 8 bases and J gave up 6 bases; unmatched junction bases: 12. Germline V gene data show CDR1 as MGHRA and CDR2 as YSYEKL. CDR3 length equals 15 residues. CDR3 sequence reads: CASGLRSAGGNEQFF. The CDR3 DNA sequence: TGCGCCAGCGGTCTTCGGTCCGCGGGAGGCAATGAGCAGTTCTTC.

The CDR3 coding sequence is TGTGCCAGCAGCGTAGCCAGCGGAGGAGAGACCCAGTACTTC. Encoded protein: CASSVASGGETQYF. This chain joins TRBV9 and TRBJ2-5; D perhaps matches TRBD2 (5 bases). CDR3 size: 14 residues. Trimming cost V 0 bases and J 4 bases, with 10 bases left between them. The germline V gene has CDR1 SGDLS and CDR2 YYNGEE.

The chain has TRBV19 and TRBJ2-1, with no clear D. The ends were cut back, 5 bases at V and 7 bases at J, with 15 bases in the middle. The CDR3 totals 14 residues. The germline gives CDR1 LNHDA, CDR2 SQIVND (reference sequence). In DNA form, the CDR3 reads TGTGCCAGTAGTGCCCAACCGAACGGTAATGAGCAGTTCTTC. This sequence encodes CASSAQPNGNEQFF.

This chain links TRBV29-1 with TRBJ1-1; 9 bases are shared with TRBD1. The CDR3 runs 17 residues. From germline, CDR1 is SQVTM and CDR2 ANQGSEA. Trimming at V came to 0 bases and at J to 0 bases, leaving 8 bases not matched to a gene. The CDR3 DNA is TGCAGCGTTGAAGAAAGGGACAGGGTTAGAGTGAACACTGAAGCTTTCTTT. Protein sequence: CSVEERDRVRVNTEAFF.

CDR3 region: CASSLARRGEQYF. CDR3 bases: TGTGCCAGCAGCTTAGCCCGCCGGGGGGAGCAGTACTTC. The J gene is TRBJ2-7, the V gene TRBV7-6; D is perhaps TRBD2 (6 bases). Germline loops: CDR1 SGHVS, CDR2 FNYEAQ. V was cut by 0 bases and J by 7 bases, with 10 bases left in between. CDR3 size: 13 residues.

The chain employs TRBV30 and TRBJ2-7; 11 nucleotides match TRBD1. The CDR3 runs to 14 residues. V shed 3 bases, J shed 3 bases, and the junction held 4 bases outside the gene matches. Germline V lookup: CDR1 GTSNPN, CDR2 SVGIG (reference sequence). The CDR3 reads CAWRGTGGFYEQYF. CDR3 DNA: TGTGCCTGGAGGGGGACAGGGGGTTTCTACGAGCAGTACTTC.

The V gene is TRBV11-2, the J gene TRBJ2-3; 9 nucleotides agree with TRBD2. This CDR3 region has 17 residues. Germline CDR1 and CDR2: SGHAT and FQNNGV. V lost 3 bases, J lost 3 bases, and 10 bases stayed unmatched. The CDR3 coding sequence is TGTGCCAGCAGCTTGGGAGTAGTCCTAGCGGGGACAGATACGCAGTATTTT. Protein: CASSLGVVLAGTDTQYF.

The gene calls are TRBV7-9 and TRBJ2-1; 9 bases are a match to TRBD2. CDR3 length: 15 residues. From germline, CDR1 is SEHNR and CDR2 FQNEAQ (reference sequence). Losses at the gene ends were 1 base for V and 7 bases for J; bases not matched to a gene: 5. The CDR3: CASSLGEAGGNEQFF. For the CDR3, the DNA is TGTGCCAGCAGCTTAGGGGAGGCGGGAGGGAATGAGCAGTTCTTC.

The chain combines TRBV11-3 with TRBJ1-2; 9 bases match TRBD1. Germline V CDR1 and CDR2: SGHNT, YENEEA. CDR3 length: 16 residues. Losses at the gene ends were 2 bases for V and 1 base for J; bases not matched to a gene: 5. The CDR3 region has the DNA TGTGCCAGCAGCTTAATGGGACAGGGAAATAACTATGGCTACACCTTC. This encodes CASSLMGQGNNYGYTF.

The chain employs TRBV11-3 and TRBJ2-5; 11 bases line up with TRBD2. Per germline, CDR1 SGHNT and CDR2 YENEEA. The CDR3 is 18 amino acids. V shed 0 bases and J 4 bases; nucleotides not matched to a gene: 10. CDR3 coding DNA: TGTGCCAGCAGCTTAGAACCTTGGCTAGCGGGAGGTAGAGAGACCCAGTACTTC. Protein: CASSLEPWLAGGRETQYF.

In its sample, this clone was seen a few times. The J gene is TRBJ2-5, the V gene TRBV5-1, with TRBD1 matching over 12 bases. The CDR3 extends over 15 amino acids. The germline V gene has CDR1 SGHRS and CDR2 YFSETQ. Unmatched junction bases numbered 8, after V lost 0 bases and J lost 11 bases. CDR3 in amino acids: CASSLEGTGGKEQYF. The CDR3 DNA follows: TGCGCCAGCAGCTTGGAGGGGACAGGGGGCAAAGAGCAGTACTTC.

The chain uses TRBV5-1 and TRBJ1-2; TRBD1 matches 9 bases. Trimming removed 4 bases from V and 5 bases from J; junction bases left unmatched: 9. Germline lookup yields CDR1 SGHRS and CDR2 YFSETQ. CDR3 length equals 15 residues. The CDR3 loop reads CASSGWDRDDYGYTF. DNA of the CDR3: TGCGCCAGCAGCGGATGGGACAGGGATGATTATGGCTACACCTTC.

This clone was seen more than once but under ten times. This sequence joins TRBV19 and TRBJ2-5, with D perhaps matching TRBD1 (5 bases). The CDR3 is 12 residues long. Germline CDR1 is LNHDA and CDR2 is SQIVND (reference sequence). Trimming cost V 5 bases and J 5 bases, with 9 bases left between them. In DNA, the CDR3 is TGTGCCAGTAGTGCAGGGTGGGAGACCCAGTACTTC. Amino acid sequence: CASSAGWETQYF.

The CDR3 sequence is CATSRDNGQGYEQYF. The DNA for the CDR3 is TGTGCCACCAGCAGAGATAACGGACAGGGATACGAGCAGTACTTC. The genes are TRBV15 and TRBJ2-7, with 8 bases matching TRBD1. V lost 0 bases to trimming and J lost 4 bases; unmatched junction nucleotides: 5. The V gene's germline CDR1 is LNHNV and CDR2 YYDKDF (reference sequence). The CDR3 loop spans 15 amino acids. Full variable domain (rest looked up from reference TRBV15 and TRBJ2-7): DAMVIQNPRYQVTQFGKPVTLSCSQTLNHNVMYWYQQKSSQAPKLLFHYYDKDFNNEADTPDNFQSRRPNTSFCFLDIRSPGLGDTAMYLCATSRDNGQGYEQYFGPGTRLTVT.